Listed below are T cell receptor beta chains from one sample, sequenced in a study of blood T cell repertoires in COVID-19. The protocol was immunoSEQ multiplex PCR, while the TCRdb copy is restricted to in-frame clones and leaves out a portion. The sample contains 150,000 or so clones, 84% of which appear only once. The sequenced material came from PBMCs or T cells enriched from blood (not recorded which). Receptor source: a woman aged 50 to 60 who had been exposed to COVID-19. Each CDR3 is given with its conserved first and last residue. D genes are given only for firm matches. Where a row states a size, it is once, few, many or the class of an expanded clone; other rows omit it.

V	J	size	D	CDR3	DNA
TRBV5-1	TRBJ1-2	NA	TRBD1	CAGSETGGEIYGYTF	TGCGCCGGCAGCGAGACAGGGGGGGAGATCTATGGCTACACCTTC
TRBV11-3	TRBJ1-6	NA	TRBD1	CASKGQGENSPLHF	TGTGCCAGCAAGGGACAGGGGGAAAATTCACCCCTCCACTTT
TRBV5-5	TRBJ2-7	few	NA	CASSLTRGNYEQYF	TGTGCCAGCAGCTTGACTCGGGGAAACTACGAGCAGTACTTC
TRBV6-4	TRBJ2-2	once	NA	CASKLTAGPTGELFF	TGTGCCAGCAAACTCACGGCGGGACCCACCGGGGAGCTGTTTTTT
TRBV6-5	TRBJ1-3	NA	NA	CASGQSGNTIYF	TGTGCCAGCGGGCAGTCTGGAAACACCATATATTTT
TRBV27	TRBJ1-1	NA	NA	CASSFEYRGNTEAFF	TGTGCCAGCAGCTTCGAGTACCGTGGGAACACTGAAGCTTTCTTT
TRBV19	TRBJ2-5	NA	NA	CASSWLGSQETQYF	TGTGCCAGTAGTTGGCTGGGCAGCCAAGAGACCCAGTACTTC
TRBV15	TRBJ1-4	NA	NA	CATSRGPDTGTINEKLFF	TGTGCCACCAGCAGAGGCCCCGATACAGGGACCATTAATGAAAAACTGTTTTTT
TRBV5-6	TRBJ1-4	NA	TRBD1	CASSTPDRGVEKLFF	TGTGCCAGCAGCACCCCGGACAGGGGCGTTGAAAAACTGTTTTTT
TRBV19	TRBJ2-7	NA	TRBD2	CASSISGTSGRPSSYEQYF	TGTGCCAGTAGTATATCCGGGACTAGCGGGAGGCCCAGCTCCTACGAGCAGTACTTC
TRBV5-1	TRBJ1-6	NA	NA	CASSLVQNYNSPLHF	TGCGCCAGCAGCTTGGTTCAGAATTATAATTCACCCCTCCACTTT
TRBV6-2/TRBV6-3	TRBJ2-7	NA	NA	CASSYPGDGSYEQYF	TGTGCCAGCAGTTACCCCGGCGACGGGTCCTACGAGCAGTACTTC
TRBV5-4	TRBJ1-2	NA	NA	CASSLRQGDYGYTF	TGTGCCAGCAGCTTGAGGCAGGGCGACTATGGCTACACCTTC
TRBV11-2	TRBJ2-3	NA	NA	CASRGRGTDTQYF	TGTGCCAGCCGAGGCAGGGGCACAGATACGCAGTATTTT
TRBV18	TRBJ1-1	few	TRBD1	CASSPVTGPNTEAFF	TGTGCCAGCTCACCAGTGACAGGGCCGAACACTGAAGCTTTCTTT
TRBV6-4	TRBJ2-1	few	TRBD1	CASSDIAMGQGGNEQFF	TGTGCCAGCAGTGACATCGCCATGGGACAGGGGGGAAATGAGCAGTTCTTC
TRBV20-1	TRBJ2-7	NA	TRBD2	CSASATTSGRIYEQYF	TGCAGTGCTAGTGCGACAACTAGCGGGAGAATCTACGAGCAGTACTTC
TRBV7-2	TRBJ2-7	NA	NA	CASSLGRGMNEQYF	TGTGCCAGCAGCTTAGGCCGAGGGATGAACGAGCAGTACTTC
TRBV21-1	TRBJ1-5	NA	NA	CASSKPRTGSGNQPQHF	TGTGCCAGCAGCAAACCACGGACGGGGTCGGGCAATCAGCCCCAGCATTTT
TRBV5-6	TRBJ2-5	NA	NA	CASSLGLGETQYF	TGTGCCAGCAGCCTCGGACTCGGGGAGACCCAGTACTTC
TRBV13	TRBJ2-7	once	TRBD1	CASSDRDSSYEQYF	TGTGCCAGCAGCGACCGGGACAGCTCCTACGAGCAGTACTTC
TRBV4-3	TRBJ1-2	NA	TRBD1	CASSQEVGGQGNYGYTF	TGCGCCAGCAGCCAAGAAGTCGGAGGACAGGGGAACTATGGCTACACCTTC
TRBV29-1	TRBJ2-6	NA	NA	CSVPTLEQGLSGANVLTF	TGCAGCGTCCCGACGTTGGAACAGGGTCTTTCTGGGGCCAACGTCCTGACTTTC
TRBV7-6	TRBJ1-1	NA	NA	CASSLTPVRNTEAFF	TGTGCCAGCAGCCTAACCCCCGTCCGAAACACTGAAGCTTTCTTT
TRBV5-6	TRBJ1-2	NA	NA	CASSSYDRWDGYTF	TGTGCCAGCAGCTCCTACGACAGGTGGGATGGCTACACCTTC
TRBV29-1	TRBJ1-2	once	NA	CSSRGSNYGYTF	TGCAGCTCACGAGGGAGTAACTATGGCTACACCTTC
TRBV6-2/TRBV6-3	TRBJ1-2	NA	TRBD1	CASSETGGRVYGYTF	TGTGCCAGCAGCGAGACAGGGGGCAGGGTCTATGGCTACACCTTC
TRBV18	TRBJ1-1	NA	TRBD1	CASSSTGAAEAFF	TGTGCCAGCTCATCTACAGGGGCGGCTGAAGCTTTCTTT
TRBV11-2	TRBJ2-5	NA	TRBD2	CASSLGGGARETQYF	TGTGCCAGCAGCTTAGGCGGGGGGGCCCGAGAGACCCAGTACTTC
TRBV6-5	TRBJ1-1	NA	NA	CASRSGVRAFF	TGTGCCAGCAGGTCAGGGGTGCGAGCTTTCTTT
TRBV9	TRBJ1-2	NA	NA	CASSVQNYGYTF	TGTGCCAGCAGCGTACAAAACTATGGCTACACCTTC
TRBV6-5	TRBJ1-1	once	TRBD1	CASSYQDRKRAFF	TGTGCCAGCAGTTACCAGGACAGGAAACGAGCTTTCTTT
TRBV19	TRBJ2-7	NA	TRBD2	CASRDLAARVGEQYF	TGTGCCAGTAGGGACCTAGCGGCTAGGGTGGGAGAGCAGTACTTC
TRBV4-1	TRBJ2-3	NA	TRBD1	CASSQEGGGLRTLTDTQYF	TGCGCCAGCAGCCAAGAAGGGGGCGGACTTAGAACACTCACAGATACGCAGTATTTT
TRBV27	TRBJ1-6	NA	TRBD1	CASSGQGASYNSPLHF	TGTGCCAGCAGCGGACAGGGGGCGTCCTATAATTCACCCCTCCACTTT
TRBV29-1	TRBJ2-5	NA	NA	CSVGGGEGVRQETQYF	TGCAGCGTTGGAGGCGGAGAGGGAGTCCGGCAAGAGACCCAGTACTTC
TRBV2	TRBJ1-5	NA	TRBD1	CASRKANRGYQPQHF	TGTGCCAGCAGGAAGGCTAACAGGGGCTATCAGCCCCAGCATTTT
TRBV18	TRBJ2-2	few	TRBD2	CASSPGGTHTGELFF	TGTGCCAGCTCACCGGGGGGGACGCACACCGGGGAGCTGTTTTTT
TRBV30	TRBJ1-1	NA	NA	CAWSSQGSTEAFF	TGTGCCTGGAGTTCTCAGGGGTCCACTGAAGCTTTCTTT
TRBV2	TRBJ1-5	NA	TRBD1	CASSEQGGNQPQHF	TGTGCCAGCAGTGAACAGGGGGGCAATCAGCCCCAGCATTTT
TRBV28	TRBJ2-1	NA	NA	CASDGAEHNEQFF	TGTGCCAGTGACGGAGCGGAGCACAATGAGCAGTTCTTC
TRBV9	TRBJ2-1	NA	TRBD2	CASSIGTAGTSGSDNEQFF	TGTGCCAGCAGCATAGGGACAGCGGGGACTAGCGGGAGTGACAATGAGCAGTTCTTC
TRBV6-4	TRBJ2-1	few	TRBD2	CASSPSGSSYEQFF	TGTGCCAGCAGTCCGAGCGGGAGCAGCTATGAGCAGTTCTTC
TRBV19	TRBJ1-2	few	NA	CASTPSPNYGYTF	TGTGCCAGCACCCCCAGTCCGAACTATGGCTACACCTTC
TRBV19	TRBJ1-1	NA	TRBD1	CASSIHGQGANTEAFF	TGTGCCAGTAGTATCCACGGACAGGGGGCGAATACTGAAGCTTTCTTT
TRBV7-2	TRBJ2-1	NA	NA	CASSEARLTNEQFF	TGTGCCAGCAGTGAGGCCCGGTTAACAAATGAGCAGTTCTTC
TRBV6-2/TRBV6-3	TRBJ2-7	NA	TRBD2	CASSYCGGCEQYF	TGTGCCAGCAGTTATTGCGGGGGGTGTGAGCAGTACTTC
TRBV30	TRBJ1-2	NA	NA	CAWPTGMGGYTF	TGTGCCTGGCCCACAGGGATGGGTGGCTACACCTTC
TRBV15	TRBJ1-5	few	NA	CATSRDRASNQPQHF	TGTGCCACCAGCAGAGATCGAGCGAGCAATCAGCCCCAGCATTTT
TRBV29-1	TRBJ1-5	NA	NA	CSVRAGDSNQPQHF	TGCAGCGTTCGGGCAGGGGATAGCAATCAGCCCCAGCATTTT
TRBV10-3	TRBJ2-1	NA	TRBD2	CAIRTSGTSYNEQFF	TGTGCCATCAGAACTAGCGGGACATCCTACAATGAGCAGTTCTTC
TRBV27	TRBJ1-2	NA	TRBD1	CASSSRGRGYYGYTF	TGTGCCAGCAGTTCCCGGGGCAGGGGGTACTATGGCTACACCTTC
TRBV27	TRBJ1-1	NA	TRBD1	CASSRTGVHTEAFF	TGTGCCAGCAGCCGCACAGGGGTCCACACTGAAGCTTTCTTT
TRBV13	TRBJ2-2	NA	NA	CASSFFSGVTGELFF	TGTGCCAGCAGCTTTTTTTCAGGGGTCACCGGGGAGCTGTTTTTT
TRBV7-9	TRBJ1-2	NA	TRBD1	CASSIRQGYIDGYTF	TGTGCCAGCAGCATACGACAGGGCTACATCGATGGCTACACCTTC